This is a list of T cell receptor beta chains from one sample in a study of long-term antiretroviral therapy in people with HIV. Using immunoSEQ multiplex PCR, the repertoire was profiled, and TCRdb retains in-frame clones only, with some absent. The sample has around 30,000 clones; over 75% are singletons. This sample comprised unsorted PBMCs, obtained roughly 3.3 years after starting antiretroviral therapy. The receptors stem from a man between 18 and 35 years old with HIV. Each CDR3 is given with its conserved first and last residue. The D gene is left open where the match is weak. Where a row states a size, it is once, few, many or the class of an expanded clone; other rows omit it.

TRBV2	-	-	TRBJ1-5	TGTGCCAGCAGTGGGCAGGGCAATCAGCCCCAGCATTTT	CASSGQGNQPQHF
TRBV6-5	few	TRBD1	TRBJ2-7	TGTGCCAGCAGTTGGGGACAGGGGGCCTCCTACGAGCAGTACTTC	CASSWGQGASYEQYF
TRBV7-9	-	-	TRBJ2-1	TGTGCCAGCACGAGGGGACGGTCGAGATCAAATGAGCAGTTCTTC	CASTRGRSRSNEQFF
TRBV11-2	-	-	TRBJ2-7	TGTGCCAGCAGCTTAGCCTCCTACGAGCAGTACTTC	CASSLASYEQYF
TRBV9	-	TRBD1	TRBJ2-7	TGTGCCAGCAGCGTAGTCTCCGTCGGCCCGGGACAGATCTACGAGCAGTACTTC	CASSVVSVGPGQIYEQYF
TRBV28	-	TRBD2	TRBJ2-1	TGTGCCAGCAGCGCGCCGGGACTAGCGGAACTCTCTCGGCAGTTCTTC	CASSAPGLAELSRQFF
TRBV28	once	-	TRBJ1-4	TGTGCCAGCAGTTTGGGCAGGGCGTTCTTTTTT	CASSLGRAFFF
TRBV19	-	-	TRBJ2-7	TGTGCCAGTAGTTCTGGACAGCTCTACGAGCAGTACTTC	CASSSGQLYEQYF
TRBV7-9	-	-	TRBJ2-7	TGTGCCAGCAGCGACCATTCGGGACGGACAGTTAGGAGGGCCTACGAGCAGTACTTC	CASSDHSGRTVRRAYEQYF
TRBV5-5	-	-	TRBJ1-1	TGTGCCAGCAGCTTGGATACAGGAGAAGCTTTCTTT	CASSLDTGEAFF
TRBV5-6	-	-	TRBJ2-7	TGTGCCAGCAGCTTGGTTACGATGGGCAGGGACGAGCAGTACTTC	CASSLVTMGRDEQYF
TRBV19	-	-	TRBJ2-7	TGTGCCAGTAAGGGGGAGCCTCTTTCCTACGAGCAGTACTTC	CASKGEPLSYEQYF
TRBV5-1	-	-	TRBJ1-1	TGCGCCAGCAGCCAGAATCGACAGCACACTGAAGCTTTCTTT	CASSQNRQHTEAFF
TRBV9	-	-	TRBJ2-3	TGTGCCAGCAGCGTTTCTACAGATACGCAGTATTTT	CASSVSTDTQYF
TRBV19	medium-sized	-	TRBJ1-4	TGTGCCTCGTCACTGGCAACTAATGAAAAACTGTTTTTT	CASSLATNEKLFF
TRBV27	few	TRBD2	TRBJ2-3	TGTGCCAGCAGTTTAGGCCCGGGAGGTACGCAGTATTTT	CASSLGPGGTQYF
TRBV6-5	-	-	TRBJ1-1	TGTGCCAGCCGGGGCGGTAGATCCCCTGAAGCTTTCTTT	CASRGGRSPEAFF
TRBV2	-	-	TRBJ2-7	TGTGCCAGCAAGAGGCACAGGAGCTCCTACGAGCAGTACTTC	CASKRHRSSYEQYF
TRBV19	medium-sized	TRBD2	TRBJ2-5	TGTGCCAGTAGTATGACTAGCGGGAGCTTGGAGACCCAGTACTTC	CASSMTSGSLETQYF
TRBV5-6	-	-	TRBJ2-1	TGTGCCAGCAGCTTGGGGAGACTCGTACGAGACCCGTACAATGAGCAGTTCTTC	CASSLGRLVRDPYNEQFF
TRBV5-1	-	TRBD1	TRBJ2-7	TGCGCCAGCAGCTTGGATCCCCTATGGGACAGGACTTCCTACGAGCAGTACTTC	CASSLDPLWDRTSYEQYF